Listed here are 10 T cell receptor beta chains from one sample, sequenced in a study of blood T cell repertoires in COVID-19 (dated by TCRdb to 2018 to 2021). Receptor libraries were prepared by the immunoSEQ multiplex PCR assay. Entries here come from immuneACCESS through TCRdb and include only in-frame sequences with V and J called. Some clones fail to appear in such tables; in the studies checked, an unresolved V gene covers under half of the shortfall, and the cause of the remainder is unknown. This sample lists hundreds of thousands of clones; 85% to 90% were detected once. 11% of the sample lies in the top ten. Sequences were obtained from peripheral blood. These receptors were obtained from a woman aged 25 to 39 with COVID-19, enrolled during active disease.

The gene calls are TRBV3-1 (or the pseudogene TRBV3-2) and TRBJ2-2, with 8 bases identical to TRBD1. Germline V lookup: CDR1 LGHDT, CDR2 YNNKEL (reference sequence). There are 15 residues in the CDR3. Unmatched junction bases numbered 7, after V lost 4 bases and J lost 6 bases. The CDR3 bases are TGTGCCAGCAGCCTAAGGGACAGGACAGCCGGGGAGCTGTTTTTT. Protein product: CASSLRDRTAGELFF.

The chain uses TRBV1 and TRBJ2-3; TRBD2, as called in the table, went unchecked against the DNA. TRBV1 is a known pseudogene. The CDR3 covers 17 residues. The CDR3 sequence is CTSSRIRVAGDTDTQYF. CDR3 coding DNA: TGCACCAGCAGCCGGATAAGGGTAGCGGGGGACACAGATACGCAGTATTTT.

V is TRBV18 and J is TRBJ1-6; tentative D call: TRBD1 (6 bases). CDR3 length: 14 residues. V was clipped by 5 bases and J by 10 bases, with 15 bases between them. Germline CDR1 reads KGHSH; CDR2 reads LQKENI. CDR3 nucleotides: TGTGCCAGCTCAACCCGGGACAAGGAATCACCCCTCCACTTT. Protein sequence: CASSTRDKESPLHF.

The J gene is TRBJ2-7, the V gene TRBV11-2; perhaps TRBD1 as D (5 bases). The CDR3 contains 14 residues. Germline values: CDR1 SGHAT, CDR2 FQNNGV. The V end lost 3 bases, the J end lost 3 bases, and 12 bases lay between the germline ends. The DNA of the CDR3 is TGTGCCAGCAGCTTTATCAAAGACAGCTACGAGCAGTACTTC. This sequence encodes CASSFIKDSYEQYF.

The count of this clone is one. The chain joins TRBV27 to TRBJ1-2, with unresolved D. Germline assignment: CDR1 MNHEY and CDR2 SMNVEV (reference sequence). Trimming pared 4 bases from V and 4 bases from J, leaving 13 bases between. The CDR3 has 14 amino acids. The CDR3 protein is CASSWGGGGYGYTF. CDR3 in DNA: TGTGCCAGCAGTTGGGGTGGAGGCGGCTATGGCTACACCTTC.

This clone was recorded once. The CDR3 here is CASSPPTSLEGSPLHF. The CDR3 DNA is TGTGCCAGCTCACCTCCGACTTCCCTAGAGGGTTCACCCCTCCACTTT. This chain joins TRBV18 and TRBJ1-6; no clear D. Germline values: CDR1 KGHSH, CDR2 LQKENI. The CDR3 sequence is 16 residues long. Trimming removed 3 bases at V and 9 bases at J, with 18 bases between. Variable domain in full (rest from reference TRBV18 and TRBJ1-6): NAGVMQNPRHLVRRRGQEARLRCSPMKGHSHVYWYRQLPEEGLKFMVYLQKENIIDESGMPKERFSAEFPKEGPSILRIQQVVRGDSAAYFCASSPPTSLEGSPLHFGNGTRLTVT.

The rearrangement links TRBV7-9 to TRBJ1-5, with TRBD1 matching over 7 bases. V lost 4 bases and J lost 3; bases outside the gene matches: 9. The V gene's germline CDR1 is SEHNR and CDR2 FQNEAQ (reference sequence). This CDR3 has 16 amino acids. This CDR3 is CASSSPPGQNNQPQHF. CDR3 DNA sequence: TGTGCCAGCAGCTCGCCTCCGGGACAGAACAATCAGCCCCAGCATTTT.

V usage is TRBV7-8 and J usage is TRBJ2-5; TRBD2 agrees at 13 bases. This CDR3 has 15 amino acids. Germline V gene lookup returns CDR1 SGHVS and CDR2 FQNEAQ. The junction had 1 base not matched to a gene; V was cut back by 2 bases and J by 4 bases. The CDR3 spells CASSLRLAGGETQYF. In DNA form, the CDR3 reads TGTGCCAGCAGCTTAAGACTAGCGGGGGGAGAGACCCAGTACTTC. The full variable domain, its missing parts supplied by reference TRBV7-8 and TRBJ2-5, is GAGVSQSPRYKVAKRGQDVALRCDPISGHVSLFWYQQALGQGPEFLTYFQNEAQLDKSGLPSDRFFAERPEGSVSTLKIQRTQQEDSAVYLCASSLRLAGGETQYFGPGTRLLVL.

This chain links TRBV5-8 with TRBJ2-1; D perhaps matches TRBD2 (6 bases). V was pared by 6 bases and J by 2 bases, with 27 bases between. The CDR3 sequence is 19 residues long. CDR1 is SGHTS and CDR2 is YDEGEE in the germline V gene. The DNA of the CDR3 is TGTGCCAGCATCCTCGACGGCGGGAACCTGAACCCAACCTACAATGAGCAGTTCTTC. Protein: CASILDGGNLNPTYNEQFF. Complete variable domain (other parts from reference TRBV5-8 and TRBJ2-1): EAGVTQSPTHLIKTRGQQATLRCSPISGHTSVYWYQQALGLGLQFLLWYDEGEERNRGNFPPRFSGRQFPNYSSELNVNALELEDSALYLCASILDGGNLNPTYNEQFFGPGTRLTVL.

This rearrangement joins TRBV2 to TRBJ2-1, with TRBD2 matching over 7 bases. This CDR3 is built from 14 residues. V was clipped by 8 bases and J by 7 bases; unmatched bases: 11. CDR1 SNHLY and CDR2 FYNNEI come from the germline V gene. CDR3 amino acids: CASLWEGLGNEQFF. DNA of the CDR3: TGTGCCAGCCTATGGGAGGGTCTTGGGAATGAGCAGTTCTTC.